This T cell receptor beta chain emerged from a study of CXCR3-negative and CXCR3-positive naive CD8 T cells. Study findings and constraints: Comparably high diversity marked both naive subsets, whereas memory CD8+ cells had much lower diversity. A higher hydrophobicity marked the TRB CDR3s of CXCR3-positive naive cells versus CXCR3-negative naive cells.

UMI-labeled 5' RACE yielded the TRB cDNA libraries. One entry per CDR3 protein, without DNA, is what TCRdb gives after re-calling the 5' RACE reads. Listed are 140,000 to 150,000 distinct CDR3 sequences; 0.25% to 0.3% falls within the top ten. The CDR3 extends over 16 amino acids. Germline V gene lookup returns CDR1 SGHKS and CDR2 YYEKEE (reference sequence). About this clonotype itself: The antigen is unknown.

Material for sequencing was naive CXCR3+ CD8+ T cells from blood. Subset of the sample: CD45RO-CCR7+CD27+CD95- naive CD8+ T cells expressing CXCR3 (TNR3+). This rearrangement joins TRBV5-5 to TRBJ2-7; checking the TCRdb D call of TRBD1 is not possible without DNA. This sequence was found in a human donor in good health. Some clones in this sample may be carry-over from other donors' samples. The CDR3 sequence is CASSFGAISPSYEQYF.